Listed below are T cell receptor beta chains from one sample, sequenced in a study of cytomegalovirus exposure and HLA in healthy donors. This table comes from immunoSEQ multiplex PCR, and its TCRdb copy is limited to in-frame clones, with some not included. The sample includes about 89,000 clones, roughly three quarters of them seen just once. Sequencing was carried out using PBMCs. Receptor source: a man under 40 in good health and CMV-seronegative. Both conserved end residues are part of each CDR3. A D gene is named only where the DNA matches it firmly. Part of the rows lack a size; the others show once, few, many or a class for expanded clones.

D,size,J,V,CDR3,DNA
.,once,TRBJ1-1,TRBV7-9,CASSLDGENTEAFF,TGTGCCAGCAGCTTAGACGGGGAGAACACTGAAGCTTTCTTT
.,.,TRBJ1-2,TRBV6-6,CASSYSQGGGYTF,TGTGCCAGCAGTTACTCACAGGGTGGCGGCTACACCTTC
.,.,TRBJ2-2,TRBV30,CAWTRGINTGELFF,TGTGCCTGGACACGCGGGATCAACACCGGGGAGCTGTTTTTT
.,.,TRBJ1-2,TRBV2,CASRVAGGFANYGYTF,TGTGCCAGCAGGGTCGCGGGGGGGTTTGCTAACTATGGCTACACCTTC
.,.,TRBJ1-2,TRBV7-9,CASSLIADLYGYTF,TGTGCCAGCAGCTTAATAGCCGATCTTTATGGCTACACCTTC
.,.,TRBJ1-4,TRBV5-1,CASSLGQSYEKLFF,TGCGCCAGCAGCTTAGGACAGTCCTATGAAAAACTGTTTTTT
.,once,TRBJ1-3,TRBV5-6,CASSLRGTGNTIYF,TGTGCCAGCAGCTTGCGAGGAACCGGAAACACCATATATTTT
TRBD2,few,TRBJ2-7,TRBV5-4,CASSPPGTSSYEQYF,TGTGCCAGCAGCCCTCCCGGGACTAGCTCCTACGAGCAGTACTTC
.,.,TRBJ1-3,TRBV4-1,CASSQAPGVSGNTIYF,TGCGCCAGCAGCCAAGCTCCAGGGGTCTCTGGAAACACCATATATTTT
.,few,TRBJ1-4,TRBV30,CAWSIGQPATNEKLFF,TGTGCCTGGAGTATAGGACAGCCTGCAACTAATGAAAAACTGTTTTTT
TRBD2,once,TRBJ2-5,TRBV6-5,CASSYWSGGSQETQYF,TGTGCCAGCAGTTATTGGAGCGGGGGGTCTCAAGAGACCCAGTACTTC
TRBD1,.,TRBJ2-3,TRBV9,CASSVAQGAGRGADTQYF,TGTGCCAGCAGCGTGGCGCAGGGGGCGGGTCGAGGAGCAGATACGCAGTATTTT
.,few,TRBJ1-2,TRBV6-6,CASSILGFYGYTF,TGTGCCAGCTCGATCCTCGGGTTCTATGGCTACACCTTC
.,.,TRBJ1-2,TRBV21-1,CASRRTGNYGYTF,TGTGCCAGCAGGAGGACAGGGAACTATGGCTACACCTTC
.,.,TRBJ1-5,TRBV19,CASSTPGPQHF,TGTGCCAGTAGTACTCCGGGACCCCAGCATTTT
.,few,TRBJ2-3,TRBV10-3,CAISETRQGTQYF,TGTGCCATCAGTGAGACCCGTCAGGGTACGCAGTATTTT
.,.,TRBJ2-1,TRBV11-2,CASSLAVYNEQFF,TGTGCCAGCAGCTTAGCGGTTTACAATGAGCAGTTCTTC
.,.,TRBJ2-7,TRBV30,CAWSVMDSAGYEQYF,TGTGCCTGGAGTGTAATGGACAGTGCCGGCTACGAGCAGTACTTC
TRBD1,.,TRBJ1-4,TRBV5-6,CASSIDRGTATNEKLFF,TGTGCCAGCAGCATTGACAGGGGAACTGCAACTAATGAAAAACTGTTTTTT
.,.,TRBJ1-3,TRBV6-1,CASSEFQGHLSGNTIYF,TGTGCCAGCAGTGAATTTCAGGGACATCTTTCTGGAAACACCATATATTTT
TRBD1,few,TRBJ1-4,TRBV2,CASSGTGVTNEKLFF,TGTGCCAGCAGTGGAACAGGGGTTACTAATGAAAAACTGTTTTTT